What follows are 14 T cell receptor beta chains derived from one specimen sequenced in a study of technical replicates of blood from several donors. Clones were read by immunoSEQ multiplex PCR, and TCRdb kept only the in-frame ones, dropping some. The sample holds 95,000 to 100,000 clones, around 96% seen once. Sequenced: T cells isolated from PBMCs. The receptors come from a human donor in good health.

The rearrangement links TRBV5-6 to TRBJ1-3, with D perhaps matching TRBD1 (6 bases). The germline V gene has CDR1 SGHDT and CDR2 YYEEEE. The V gene lost 5 bases and the J gene lost 3 bases, with 12 bases spanning the gap. The CDR3 contains 14 residues. CDR3 in DNA: TGTGCCAGCAGTCGCCGAGGGGGTGGAAACACCATATATTTT. This codes for CASSRRGGGNTIYF.

The gene calls are TRBV15 and TRBJ2-7, with D possibly matching TRBD2 (6 bases). The CDR3 runs to 14 residues. V shed 5 bases and J shed 2 bases, with 13 bases lying between them. Per germline, CDR1 LNHNV and CDR2 YYDKDF (reference sequence). Written as DNA, the CDR3 is TGTGCCACCAGCGGGGACTTCCGTCCCTACGAGCAGTACTTC. Its translation is CATSGDFRPYEQYF. Full variable domain (remainder filled in from reference TRBV15 and TRBJ2-7): DAMVIQNPRYQVTQFGKPVTLSCSQTLNHNVMYWYQQKSSQAPKLLFHYYDKDFNNEADTPDNFQSRRPNTSFCFLDIRSPGLGDTAMYLCATSGDFRPYEQYFGPGTRLTVT.

This chain uses TRBV18 with TRBJ2-2; D unresolved. CDR1 and CDR2 (germline): KGHSH, LQKENI. The CDR3 runs to 12 residues. V was trimmed by 4 bases and J by 5 bases, leaving 5 bases between them. As DNA, the CDR3 is TGTGCCAGCTCACTACAAACCGGGGAGCTGTTTTTT. The encoded protein is CASSLQTGELFF.

This chain uses TRBV7-9 with TRBJ2-7; a weak D match, TRBD2 (7 bases). The CDR3 is 14 residues long. V lost 8 bases and J lost 2, with 16 bases in between. CDR1 is SEHNR and CDR2 is FQNEAQ in the germline V gene (reference sequence). The CDR3 spells CASGFDGGPYEQYF. The CDR3 nucleotides are TGTGCCAGCGGGTTTGACGGGGGGCCCTACGAGCAGTACTTC.

V is TRBV7-2 and J is TRBJ2-2; 10 bases fit TRBD2. J was trimmed by 3 bases and V by 3 bases; bases with no gene match: 7. The length of the CDR3 is 17 residues. Germline CDR1 is SGHTA and CDR2 is FQGNSA. CDR3 protein: CASSFLAGGGYTGELFF. The CDR3 bases are TGTGCCAGCAGCTTCTTAGCGGGGGGCGGATACACCGGGGAGCTGTTTTTT.

V usage is TRBV15 and J usage is TRBJ1-2; D not resolved. Germline V gene sequence: CDR1 LNHNV, CDR2 YYDKDF (reference sequence). This CDR3 comprises 15 residues. Trimming removed 0 bases at V and 2 bases at J, with 10 bases between. CDR3 nucleotide sequence: TGTGCCACCAGCAGAGATCTCGCAGAAAACTATGGCTACACCTTC. It codes for CATSRDLAENYGYTF.

This clone was detected a few times. The chain joins TRBV11-1 to TRBJ1-1, with D hard to call. The CDR3 is 16 amino acids. Germline CDR1 and CDR2: SGHAT and FQDESV (reference sequence). V was clipped by 2 bases and J by 3 bases, with 16 bases between them. The DNA of the CDR3 is TGTGCCAGCAGCTTATTGGCACCTTACGAGGACACTGAAGCTTTCTTT. Encoded protein: CASSLLAPYEDTEAFF.

The gene calls are TRBV14 and TRBJ1-5, with D maybe TRBD1 (5 bases). Trimming took off 4 bases at V and 8 bases at J, with 18 bases between the two ends. CDR1 and CDR2 from the germline V gene are SGHDN and FVKESK. The CDR3 covers 15 residues. CDR3 protein: CASSPPGGLRKPQHF. CDR3 DNA: TGTGCCAGCAGCCCCCCTGGGGGACTAAGGAAGCCCCAGCATTTT.

This chain connects TRBV28 to TRBJ2-3, with D perhaps matching TRBD1 (6 bases). With 3 bases removed from V and 1 base from J, the gap between germline ends came to 11 bases. The CDR3 sequence is 15 residues long. CDR1 is MDHEN, CDR2 SYDVKM, per germline. CDR3 region: CASSFLDRRTDTQYF. The DNA for the CDR3 is TGTGCCAGCAGTTTCCTAGACAGGCGCACAGATACGCAGTATTTT.

The gene calls are TRBV29-1 and TRBJ2-2; the match to TRBD1 covers 8 bases. V was pared by 5 bases and J by 1 base, with 3 bases of the junction left unmatched. The CDR3 consists of 14 residues. The germline V gene encodes CDR1 SQVTM and CDR2 ANQGSEA. DNA of the CDR3: TGCAGCGTTTCGGGGACAGGGAACACCGGGGAGCTGTTTTTT. Its protein product is CSVSGTGNTGELFF.

The gene calls are TRBV2 and TRBJ2-3, with 7 bases lining up with TRBD2. V lost 5 bases to trimming and J lost 6 bases; unmatched junction nucleotides: 2. Germline loops: CDR1 SNHLY, CDR2 FYNNEI. This CDR3 has 12 amino acids. This CDR3 reads CASSSLADTQYF. CDR3 DNA: TGTGCCAGCAGTTCACTAGCGGATACGCAGTATTTT.

This chain links TRBV18 with TRBJ2-1; D not resolved. CDR1 and CDR2 from the germline V gene are KGHSH and LQKENI. The CDR3 covers 11 residues. Trimming shortened V by 4 bases and J by 7 bases, and 5 bases separated the two germline ends. The CDR3 protein is CASSLENEQFF. The CDR3 region has the DNA TGTGCCAGCTCACTCGAGAATGAGCAGTTCTTC.

The chain is built from TRBV10-3 and TRBJ2-7, with 7 bases lining up with TRBD1. Germline CDR1 and CDR2: ENHRY and SYGVKD. The length of the CDR3 is 15 residues. After removal of 4 bases from V and 3 bases from J, the junction contained 9 bases not matched to a gene. The CDR3 loop reads CAISATGQTIYEQYF. The CDR3 DNA reads TGTGCCATCAGTGCAACGGGACAGACTATCTACGAGCAGTACTTC.

This clone was detected only once. V gene TRBV7-9 combines with J gene TRBJ2-7; a weak D match, TRBD1 (6 bases). The CDR3 covers 15 residues. CDR1 is SEHNR, CDR2 FQNEAQ, per germline (reference sequence). V was pared by 7 bases and J by 2 bases, with 18 bases between. Here the CDR3 reads CASTPPADSTYEQYF. DNA of the CDR3: TGTGCCAGCACTCCTCCCGCGGACAGCACCTACGAGCAGTACTTC.